This TCR beta chain was recorded in a study of read filtering for tumor transcriptome and immune sequencing. Study information: The cohort had approximately 16 men and roughly 13 women aged roughly 47 to 80, mean around 63 years. By R-ISS, stages I, II and III held approximately 8, 16 and 7 patients.

This clonotype was observed many times. Its antigen is not identified. The library was built from roughly 400 ng RNA with molecular barcoded adaptors for alpha/delta and beta/gamma chains. A single record per CDR3 protein comes from TCRdb applying MiXCR to the reads. There are approximately 61,000 distinct CDR3 sequences in the sample; around 21% occur only once, and 11% to 15% lies in the top ten. General study results and limits: Sorted CD138-negative bone marrow cells were not purified T cells.

The CDR3 totals 16 residues. CDR1 and CDR2 (germline): LNHDA, SQIVND (reference sequence). The junction had 6 bases not matched to a gene; V was cut back by 6 bases and J by 2 bases. V is TRBV19 and J is TRBJ2-3; 12 positions agree with TRBD2. This sequence originates from a donor aged 40 or over with multiple myeloma. The sequenced sample consisted of a population of CD138-negative cells sorted from bone marrow. The CDR3 DNA sequence: TGTGCCAGTAGCATCCGGACTAGCGGGGTCACAGATACGCAGTATTTT. Translated: CASSIRTSGVTDTQYF.